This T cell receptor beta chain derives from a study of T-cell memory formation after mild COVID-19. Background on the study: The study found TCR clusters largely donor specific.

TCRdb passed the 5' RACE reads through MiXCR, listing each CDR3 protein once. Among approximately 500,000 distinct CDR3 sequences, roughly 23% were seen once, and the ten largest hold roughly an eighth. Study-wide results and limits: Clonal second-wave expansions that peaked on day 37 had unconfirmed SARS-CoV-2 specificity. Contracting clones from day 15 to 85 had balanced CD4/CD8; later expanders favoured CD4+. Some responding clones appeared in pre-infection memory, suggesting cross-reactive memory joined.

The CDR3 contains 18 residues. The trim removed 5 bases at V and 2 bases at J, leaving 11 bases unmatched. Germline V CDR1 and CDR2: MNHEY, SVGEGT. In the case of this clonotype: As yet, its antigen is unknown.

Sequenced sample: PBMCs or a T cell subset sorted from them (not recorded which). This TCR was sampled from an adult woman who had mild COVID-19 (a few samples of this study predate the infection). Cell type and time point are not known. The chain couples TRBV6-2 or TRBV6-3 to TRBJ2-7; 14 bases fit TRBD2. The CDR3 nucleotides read TGTGCCAGCAGTACCCCGACTAGCGGGAGGGCCGCGACCTACGAGCAGTACTTC. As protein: CASSTPTSGRAATYEQYF.